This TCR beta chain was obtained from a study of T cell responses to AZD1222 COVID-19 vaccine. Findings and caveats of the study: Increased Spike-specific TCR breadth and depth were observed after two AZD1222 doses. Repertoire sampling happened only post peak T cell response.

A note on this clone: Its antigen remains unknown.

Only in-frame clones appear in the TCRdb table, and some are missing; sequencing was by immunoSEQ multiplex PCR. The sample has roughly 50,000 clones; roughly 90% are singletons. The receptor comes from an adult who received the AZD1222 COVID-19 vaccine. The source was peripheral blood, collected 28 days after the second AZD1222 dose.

The CDR3 sequence: CASSQGLAGQETQYF. The CDR3 DNA sequence: TGTGCCAGCTCACAGGGACTAGCGGGCCAAGAGACCCAGTACTTC. The rearrangement joins TRBV18 to TRBJ2-5; 12 bases fit TRBD2. CDR3 length: 15 residues. CDR1 and CDR2 (germline): KGHSH, LQKENI. The trim removed 4 bases at V and 1 base at J, leaving 1 base unmatched.